This TCR beta chain was observed in a study of cytotoxic CD8 clonotypes in ibrutinib-treated CLL. This CDR3 region has 15 residues. In germline, CDR1 is LNHDA, CDR2 SQIVND (reference sequence). The V end lost 1 base, the J end lost 3 bases, and 12 bases lay between the germline ends. Assay: immunoSEQ multiplex PCR; the TCRdb copy retains only in-frame clones and omits some. The sample lists 35,000 to 45,000 clones; 65% to 75% were seen once. The sample consisted of PBMCs, taken at disease progression, from a patient treated with ibrutinib. The chain recombines TRBV19 with TRBJ1-1; tentatively, D is TRBD1 (6 bases). The clonotype was recovered from a human donor with chronic lymphocytic leukemia. The CDR3 DNA follows: TGTGCCAGTAGTATAGTATGGGGGGCGGACACTGAAGCTTTCTTT. Its translation: CASSIVWGADTEAFF.